This TCR beta chain is from a study of shared clonotypes between healthy human individuals. Trimming shortened V by 0 bases and J by 4 bases, and 8 bases separated the two germline ends. Germline V gene sequence: CDR1 SGHRS, CDR2 YFSETQ. The CDR3 has 14 amino acids. Assay used: immunoSEQ multiplex PCR; TCRdb lists only in-frame clones, some missing. The profile shows hundreds of thousands of clones, approximately 95% of them singletons. Naive CD8 cells comprised CD45RO-negative, CCR7-positively selected cells, excluding terminally differentiated effector memory CD45RA+ cells. The TCR originated in a woman aged 25-40 years in good health. The sample taken for sequencing was naive CD8+ T cells sorted from blood. The chain couples TRBV5-1 to TRBJ2-1; no clear D gene. Here the CDR3 reads CASSLDLTYNEQFF. CDR3 nucleotide sequence: TGCGCCAGCAGCTTGGATCTTACATACAATGAGCAGTTCTTC.